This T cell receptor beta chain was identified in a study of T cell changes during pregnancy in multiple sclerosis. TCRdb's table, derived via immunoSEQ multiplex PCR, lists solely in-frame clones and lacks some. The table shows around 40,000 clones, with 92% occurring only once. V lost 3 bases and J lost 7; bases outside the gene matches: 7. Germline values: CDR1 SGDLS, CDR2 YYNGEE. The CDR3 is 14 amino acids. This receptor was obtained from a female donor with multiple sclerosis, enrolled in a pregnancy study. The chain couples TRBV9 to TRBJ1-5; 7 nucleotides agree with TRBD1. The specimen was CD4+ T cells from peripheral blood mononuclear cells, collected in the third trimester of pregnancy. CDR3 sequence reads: CASSAGDSRQPQHF. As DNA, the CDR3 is TGTGCCAGCAGCGCGGGGGACAGCCGGCAGCCCCAGCATTTT.